This T cell receptor (beta chain) was sequenced in a study of response to subunit inactivated influenza vaccine (dated by TCRdb to the late 2010s). Concerning the study at large: Deep quantitative profiling of the T cell receptor repertoire was used in the study to follow responses to a trivalent subunit inactivated influenza vaccine.

Broader findings and caveats from the paper: It was suggested by the authors that each seasonal influenza vaccination may recruit only a limited number of new T cells.

As for this clonotype: The specificity of this receptor is unknown. Base qualities are missing; no much larger clone stands one base away.

Receptor libraries were prepared by RT-PCR. Sequencing was carried out with an Illumina HiSeq 2500. TCRdb itself trimmed the public reads at Q25 with fastp, ran MiXCR and retained productive beta chains. Records with the same CDR3 protein are collapsed into one entry carrying the most frequent genes and DNA. This sample gives a few hundred thousand distinct CDR3 sequences in total; 13% to 15% of them show up just once. Around 10% of the sample comes from the top ten. Relative to germline, V is 1 base shorter and J is 0 bases shorter, with 10 bases between their ends. From the germline V gene, CDR1 is SGHTA and CDR2 is FQGNSA. The CDR3 numbers 15 residues from cysteine through phenylalanine. Only the CDR3 portion is preserved as DNA: 45 bases, with reading frame beginning at the first base.

The sequence came from a man in his fifties who received an inactivated influenza vaccine. Donor details come from another sample of the same person, matched by shared clones. In this chain, TRBV7-2 is recombined with TRBJ2-7; a confident D gene designation cannot be given. The specimen was PBMCs from blood, collected 11 to 12 days after vaccination. The sequenced DNA is TGTGCCAGCAGCTTAGGGCGGCTCCCCTCCTACGAGCAGTACTTC. The resulting protein is CASSLGRLPSYEQYF.